This entry concerns a single T cell receptor (beta chain). The data derive from a study of blood T cell repertoires in COVID-19. Study at large: COVID-19 samples, acute and convalescent, were from the United States, Italy and Spain.

Original analysis: Amplified reference gene primers provided the basis for estimating nucleated cell counts. The data were produced by immunoSEQ multiplex PCR, yet TCRdb's version contains in-frame clones alone and is incomplete. V and J calls and clone size follow that table, whereas D and trimming were derived from the DNA. The sample has some 60,000 clones, approximately 77% seen once. V was trimmed by 1 base and J by 1 base, leaving 14 bases between them. Germline lookup yields CDR1 LGHDT and CDR2 YNNKEL (reference sequence). CDR3 size: 18 residues. Sequenced material: peripheral blood. The receptor was derived from a human donor in a cohort sampled during active COVID-19. This sequence joins TRBV3-1 (or the pseudogene TRBV3-2) and TRBJ2-6; no clear D. In DNA form, the CDR3 reads TGTGCCAGCAGCCAAGGATTTTCGGGTCCTTCTGGGGCCAACGTCCTGACTTTC. This sequence encodes CASSQGFSGPSGANVLTF.